This T cell receptor beta chain derives from a study of graft-versus-host responses after intestinal transplantation (dated by TCRdb to 2020 to 2022). For context, the study as a whole: The transplants that recipients got were multivisceral, liver-intestinal, or isolated intestinal. Every recipient was given anti-thymocyte globulin induction, then maintenance tacrolimus and steroids for about three years. Rather than being sequenced by the commercial service, samples from a few later patients were sequenced in-house on an Illumina MiSeq and processed with MiXCR. A cohort of 24 intestinal transplant recipients, including one retransplant, was enrolled, and 3 patients lacking pretransplant specimens were excluded. Donor T cell macrochimerism was defined as a peak of at least 4% donor T cells among recipient peripheral blood mononuclear cells. Bulk TCR-beta CDR3 sequencing was used to track graft-versus-host and host-versus-graft alloreactive T cell clones in the graft, circulation and bone marrow after intestinal transplantation. Alloreactive clones were identified by sequencing pre-transplant mixed lymphocyte reaction products and comparing these products with unstimulated pre-transplant donor and recipient T cells.

The library was built by means of the immunoSEQ multiplex PCR assay. For most patients, genomic DNA was isolated using the Qiagen DNeasy Blood and Tissue Kit and was shipped frozen to Adaptive Biotechnologies for TCR sequencing. For most patients, genomic DNA was subjected to high-throughput TCR-beta CDR3 sequencing by Adaptive Biotechnologies. Concerning the study's data processing: Adaptive's ImmunoSEQ software supplied the TCR sequencing data for more than 15 patients, while MiXCR and VDJtools were used to process a few other patients. To correct CD4 versus CD8 sorting errors, sequences present in both subsets at a frequency ratio below 5:1 were removed. CDR3 nucleotide sequences shared between donor and recipient were removed because the origin of such sequences could not be assigned. To count as alloreactive, a clone needed at least 2-fold expansion over unstimulated cells and a minimum CFSE-low frequency of 0.002% (template counts) or 0.001% (read counts). Clones detected in sequenced pre-transplant spleen, lymph node, or MLR CFSE-low populations of the donor or recipient were defined as mappable. Cumulative frequency of alloreactive clones was calculated as a percentage of all sequences weighted by copy number. TCRdb limited this immuneACCESS table to in-frame rearrangements with V and J called. A share of clones is missing; checked studies link under half to unresolved V genes, and the rest is unexplained. D and trimming were read from the DNA, whereas the V and J calls and clone size are those reported in that table. This sample is represented by 55,000 to 80,000 clones; 90% of them were singletons. The ten largest clonotypes hold approximately 1.5% of the sample.

Comments on this clone: No antigen is known for it. Per-base quality was not reported, and no clone a single base away is much larger than it.

V and J lose 2 bases and 3 bases, and a span of 8 bases separates them. The CDR3 spans 13 residues, from the cysteine through the phenylalanine. Only the CDR3 portion is preserved as DNA: 39 bases, with reading frame beginning at the first base. Via the germline V gene, CDR1 is ENHRY and CDR2 SYGVKD. The meaning of the sample's time point label: cells obtained before transplantation from donor or recipient. CD3+CD4+ and CD3+CD8+ populations were FACS-sorted from unstimulated pre-transplant donor and recipient cells taken from spleen or lymph nodes. Broad study findings and their caveats: GvH clones were detected in recipient bone marrow, and some of these GvH clones were observed earlier in ileal mucosa or blood, consistent with an intestinal mucosal origin. High GvH to HvG T cell clonal ratios were observed in the allografts of patients with donor T cell macrochimerism. Early after transplant, peak levels of circulating GvH clones were found to be associated with declines in HvG clones. Conclusions were limited by the relatively low number and heterogeneity of intestinal transplant patients.

This sequence originates from a human donor who was the organ donor for an intestinal transplant. The sample consisted of unstimulated CD8+ T cells sorted from spleen or lymph node cells, taken before transplant. Recombination connected TRBV10-3 to TRBJ2-7, with no confident D gene call. The DNA sequence reads TGTGCCATCAGTGAGCGAAACTACTACGAGCAGTACTTC. The encoded protein is CAISERNYYEQYF.